This TCR beta chain was sequenced during a study of shared clonotypes between healthy human individuals. Findings of the study overall: It was anticipated that sequencing depth would influence how many clonotypes donors shared. Against clonotypes common to all four donors, non-shared ones had lower generation probabilities. Naive CD4 clonotypes were shared across several donors at about 5.3%.

The CDR3 sequence is 11 residues long. The germline CDR1 and CDR2 sequences are MDHEN and SYDVKM. The V end was cut by 6 bases, the J end by 9 bases, with 11 bases between. Clones were sequenced by immunoSEQ multiplex PCR, and TCRdb holds only the in-frame ones, with some missing. Of about 770,000 clones detected, 55% to 75% appear once; the ten largest clones hold around 1.8%. Donors comprised healthy HIV-negative adults lacking recent acute infections or vaccinations. Note on this clone: What it binds is unknown.

This chain links TRBV28 with TRBJ1-1; no firm D call. Sequenced: memory CD4+ T cells sorted from blood. Subset reported: CD45RA-negative fraction. This sequence was found in a woman younger than 45 in good health. CDR3 loop: CASSNQVKAFF. In DNA, the CDR3 is TGTGCCAGCAGCAATCAGGTAAAAGCTTTCTTT.